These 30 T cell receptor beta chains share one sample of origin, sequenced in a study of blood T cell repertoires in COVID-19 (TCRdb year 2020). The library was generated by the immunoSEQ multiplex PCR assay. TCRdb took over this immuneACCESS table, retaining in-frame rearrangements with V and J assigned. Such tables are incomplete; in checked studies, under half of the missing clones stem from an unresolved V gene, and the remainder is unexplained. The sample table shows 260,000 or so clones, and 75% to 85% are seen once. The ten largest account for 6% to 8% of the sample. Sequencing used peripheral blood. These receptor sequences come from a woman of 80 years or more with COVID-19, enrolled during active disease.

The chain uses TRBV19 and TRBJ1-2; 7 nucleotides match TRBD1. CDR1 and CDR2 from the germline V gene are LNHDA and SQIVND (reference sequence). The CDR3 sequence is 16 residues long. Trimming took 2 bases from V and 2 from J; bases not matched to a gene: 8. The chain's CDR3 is CASSITWTGSNYGYTF. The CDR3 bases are TGTGCCAGTAGTATAACGTGGACAGGATCAAACTATGGCTACACCTTC.

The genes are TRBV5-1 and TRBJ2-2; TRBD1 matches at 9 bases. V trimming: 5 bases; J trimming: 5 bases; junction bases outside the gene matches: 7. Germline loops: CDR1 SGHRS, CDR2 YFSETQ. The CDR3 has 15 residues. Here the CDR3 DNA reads TGCGCCAGCAGAGTAATACAGGGGGCGACCGGGGAGCTGTTTTTT. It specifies CASRVIQGATGELFF. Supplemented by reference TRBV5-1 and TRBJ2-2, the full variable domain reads KAGVTQTPRYLIKTRGQQVTLSCSPISGHRSVSWYQQTPGQGLQFLFEYFSETQRNKGNFPGRFSGRQFSNSRSEMNVSTLELGDSALYLCASRVIQGATGELFFGEGSRLTVL.

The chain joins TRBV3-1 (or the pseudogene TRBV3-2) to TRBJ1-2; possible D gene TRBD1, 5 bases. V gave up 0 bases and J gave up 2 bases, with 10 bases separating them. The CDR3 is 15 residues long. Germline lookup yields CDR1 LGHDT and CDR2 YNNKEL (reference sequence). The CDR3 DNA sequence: TGTGCCAGCAGCCAAGATCAGGGCCGAAACTATGGCTACACCTTC. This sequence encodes CASSQDQGRNYGYTF.

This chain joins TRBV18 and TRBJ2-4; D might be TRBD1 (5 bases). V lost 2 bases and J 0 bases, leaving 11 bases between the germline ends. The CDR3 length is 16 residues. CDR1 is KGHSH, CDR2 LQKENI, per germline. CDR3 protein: CASSPIQGLAKNIQYF. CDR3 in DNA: TGTGCCAGCTCACCAATCCAGGGTCTAGCCAAAAACATTCAGTACTTC.

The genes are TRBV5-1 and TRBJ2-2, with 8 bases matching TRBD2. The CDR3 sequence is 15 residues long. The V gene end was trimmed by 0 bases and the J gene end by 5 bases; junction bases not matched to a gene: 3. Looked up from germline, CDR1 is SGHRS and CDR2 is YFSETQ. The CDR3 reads CASSLELAETGELFF. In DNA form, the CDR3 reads TGCGCCAGCAGCTTGGAACTAGCGGAAACCGGGGAGCTGTTTTTT. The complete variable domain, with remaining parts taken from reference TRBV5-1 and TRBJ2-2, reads KAGVTQTPRYLIKTRGQQVTLSCSPISGHRSVSWYQQTPGQGLQFLFEYFSETQRNKGNFPGRFSGRQFSNSRSEMNVSTLELGDSALYLCASSLELAETGELFFGEGSRLTVL.

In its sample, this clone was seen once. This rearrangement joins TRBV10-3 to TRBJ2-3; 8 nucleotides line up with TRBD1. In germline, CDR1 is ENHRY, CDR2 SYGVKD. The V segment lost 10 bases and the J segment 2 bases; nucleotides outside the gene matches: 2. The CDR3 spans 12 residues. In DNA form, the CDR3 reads TGTGCCACGCAGGGGGCCACAGATACGCAGTATTTT. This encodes CATQGATDTQYF.

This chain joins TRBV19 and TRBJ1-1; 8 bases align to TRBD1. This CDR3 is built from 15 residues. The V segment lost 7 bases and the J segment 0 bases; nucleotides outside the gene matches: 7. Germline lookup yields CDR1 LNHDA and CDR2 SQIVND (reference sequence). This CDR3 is CASTSWTGMNTEAFF. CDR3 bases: TGTGCCAGTACCTCCTGGACAGGGATGAACACTGAAGCTTTCTTT.

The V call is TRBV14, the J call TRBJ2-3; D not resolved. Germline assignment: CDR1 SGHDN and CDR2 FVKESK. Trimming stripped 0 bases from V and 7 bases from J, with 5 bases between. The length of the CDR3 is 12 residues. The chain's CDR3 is CASSQDQYTQYF. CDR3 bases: TGTGCCAGCAGCCAAGATCAGTATACGCAGTATTTT.

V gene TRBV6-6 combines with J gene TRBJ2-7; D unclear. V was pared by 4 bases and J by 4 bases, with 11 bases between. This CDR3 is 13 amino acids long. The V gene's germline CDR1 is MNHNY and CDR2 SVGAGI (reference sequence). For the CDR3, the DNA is TGTGCCAGCAGTTTACCTCCAGCGTACGAGCAGTACTTC. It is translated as CASSLPPAYEQYF.

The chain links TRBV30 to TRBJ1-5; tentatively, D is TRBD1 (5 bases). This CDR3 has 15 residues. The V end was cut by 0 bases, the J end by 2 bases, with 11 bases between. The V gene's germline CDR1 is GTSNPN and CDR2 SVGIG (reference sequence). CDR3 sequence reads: CAWSVRQPGNQPQHF. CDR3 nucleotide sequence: TGTGCCTGGAGTGTACGACAGCCGGGCAATCAGCCCCAGCATTTT.

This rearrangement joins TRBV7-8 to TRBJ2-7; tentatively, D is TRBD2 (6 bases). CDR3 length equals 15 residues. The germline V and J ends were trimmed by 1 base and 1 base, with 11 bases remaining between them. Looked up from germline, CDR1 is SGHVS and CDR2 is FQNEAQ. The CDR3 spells CASSLGGTPSYEQYF. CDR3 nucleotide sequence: TGTGCCAGCAGCTTAGGCGGGACCCCTTCCTACGAGCAGTACTTC. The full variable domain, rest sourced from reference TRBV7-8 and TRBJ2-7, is GAGVSQSPRYKVAKRGQDVALRCDPISGHVSLFWYQQALGQGPEFLTYFQNEAQLDKSGLPSDRFFAERPEGSVSTLKIQRTQQEDSAVYLCASSLGGTPSYEQYFGPGTRLTVT.

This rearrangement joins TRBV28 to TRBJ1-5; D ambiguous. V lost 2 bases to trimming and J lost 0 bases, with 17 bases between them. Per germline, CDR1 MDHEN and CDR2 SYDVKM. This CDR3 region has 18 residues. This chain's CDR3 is CASSLRYVEGYSNQPQHF. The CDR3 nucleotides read TGTGCCAGCAGTTTACGATACGTTGAGGGCTATAGCAATCAGCCCCAGCATTTT.

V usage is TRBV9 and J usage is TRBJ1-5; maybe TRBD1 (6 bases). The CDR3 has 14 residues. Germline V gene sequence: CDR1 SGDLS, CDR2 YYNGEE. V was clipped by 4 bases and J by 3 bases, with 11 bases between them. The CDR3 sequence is CASSPRTDNQPQHF. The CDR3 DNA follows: TGTGCCAGCAGCCCCCGGACAGACAATCAGCCCCAGCATTTT. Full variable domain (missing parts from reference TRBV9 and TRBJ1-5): DSGVTQTPKHLITATGQRVTLRCSPRSGDLSVYWYQQSLDQGLQFLIQYYNGEERAKGNILERFSAQQFPDLHSELNLSSLELGDSALYFCASSPRTDNQPQHFGDGTRLSIL.

The CDR3 loop reads CASSRGVGAGNQPQHF. CDR3 sequence (DNA): TGTGCCAGCAGCCGGGGGGTCGGGGCAGGCAATCAGCCCCAGCATTTT. The chain recombines TRBV28 with TRBJ1-5; tentatively, D is TRBD1 (5 bases). The V gene lost 6 bases and the J gene lost 2 bases, with 17 bases spanning the gap. The length of the CDR3 is 16 residues. The germline CDR1 and CDR2 sequences are MDHEN and SYDVKM.

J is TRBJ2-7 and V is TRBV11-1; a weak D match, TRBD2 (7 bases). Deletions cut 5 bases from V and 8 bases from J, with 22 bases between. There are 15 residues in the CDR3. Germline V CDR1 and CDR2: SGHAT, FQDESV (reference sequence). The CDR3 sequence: CASSRGGEVGLQQYF. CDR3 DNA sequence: TGTGCCAGCAGCCGAGGGGGGGAGGTTGGGCTGCAGCAGTACTTC.

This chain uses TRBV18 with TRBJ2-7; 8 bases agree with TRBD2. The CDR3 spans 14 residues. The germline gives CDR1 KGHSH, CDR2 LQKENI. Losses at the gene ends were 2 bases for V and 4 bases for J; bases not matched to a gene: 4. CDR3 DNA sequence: TGTGCCAGCTCACCAGGGGGGACTAGATACGAGCAGTACTTC. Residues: CASSPGGTRYEQYF.

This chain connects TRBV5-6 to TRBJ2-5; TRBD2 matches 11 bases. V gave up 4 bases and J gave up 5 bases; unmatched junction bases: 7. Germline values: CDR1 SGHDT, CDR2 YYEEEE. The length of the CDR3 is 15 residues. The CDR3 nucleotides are TGTGCCAGCAGCATTAGCGGGGGGGCCCGGGAGACCCAGTACTTC. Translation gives CASSISGGARETQYF.

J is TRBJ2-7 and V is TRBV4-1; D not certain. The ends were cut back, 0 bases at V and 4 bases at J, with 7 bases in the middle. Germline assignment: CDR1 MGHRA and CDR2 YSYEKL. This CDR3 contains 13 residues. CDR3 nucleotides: TGCGCCAGCAGCCAAGAACGAGGTTACGAGCAGTACTTC. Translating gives CASSQERGYEQYF.

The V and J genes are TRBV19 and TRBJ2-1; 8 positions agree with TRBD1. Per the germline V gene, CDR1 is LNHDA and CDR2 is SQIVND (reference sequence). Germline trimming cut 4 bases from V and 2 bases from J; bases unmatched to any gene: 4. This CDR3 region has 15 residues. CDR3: CASSSDRGPYNEQFF. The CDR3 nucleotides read TGTGCCAGTAGTAGCGACAGGGGCCCCTACAATGAGCAGTTCTTC.

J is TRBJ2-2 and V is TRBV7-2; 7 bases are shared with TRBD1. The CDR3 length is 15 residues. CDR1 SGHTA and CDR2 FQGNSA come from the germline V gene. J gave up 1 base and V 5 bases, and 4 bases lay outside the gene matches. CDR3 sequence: CASSLGQKNTGELFF. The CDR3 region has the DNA TGTGCCAGCAGCCTGGGACAGAAGAACACCGGGGAGCTGTTTTTT.

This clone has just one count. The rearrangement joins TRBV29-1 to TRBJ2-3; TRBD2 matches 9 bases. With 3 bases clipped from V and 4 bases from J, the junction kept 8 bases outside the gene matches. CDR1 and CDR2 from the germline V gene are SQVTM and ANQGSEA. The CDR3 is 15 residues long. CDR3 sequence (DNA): TGCAGCGTTGATATTAGCGGGAGTGGGGCAGATACGCAGTATTTT. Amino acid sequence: CSVDISGSGADTQYF.

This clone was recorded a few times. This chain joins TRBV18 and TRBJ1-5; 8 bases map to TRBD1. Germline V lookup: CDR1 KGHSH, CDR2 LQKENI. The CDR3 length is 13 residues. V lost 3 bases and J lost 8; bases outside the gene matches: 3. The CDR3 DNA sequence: TGTGCCAGCTCACCGGGACAGGCGGAGCCCCAGCATTTT. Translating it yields CASSPGQAEPQHF.

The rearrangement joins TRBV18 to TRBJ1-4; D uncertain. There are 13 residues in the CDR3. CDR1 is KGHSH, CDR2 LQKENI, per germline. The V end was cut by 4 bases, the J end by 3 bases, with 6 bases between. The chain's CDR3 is CASSRAANEKLFF. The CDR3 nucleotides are TGTGCCAGCTCACGCGCGGCTAATGAAAAACTGTTTTTT.

The CDR3 loop reads CASRSPLRVTEQYF. DNA of the CDR3: TGTGCCAGCAGGTCCCCCCTCAGGGTAACCGAGCAGTACTTC. J is TRBJ2-7 and V is TRBV6-5; D might be TRBD1 (5 bases). Germline CDR1 reads MNHEY; CDR2 reads SVGAGI. V lost 6 bases and J 6 bases, leaving 18 bases between the germline ends. This CDR3 comprises 14 residues.

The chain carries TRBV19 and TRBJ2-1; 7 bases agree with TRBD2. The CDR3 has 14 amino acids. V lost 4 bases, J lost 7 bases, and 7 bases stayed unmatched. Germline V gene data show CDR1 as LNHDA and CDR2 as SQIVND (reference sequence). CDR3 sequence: CASSSAGEGNEQFF. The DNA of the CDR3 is TGTGCCAGTAGTAGCGCGGGAGAGGGGAATGAGCAGTTCTTC.

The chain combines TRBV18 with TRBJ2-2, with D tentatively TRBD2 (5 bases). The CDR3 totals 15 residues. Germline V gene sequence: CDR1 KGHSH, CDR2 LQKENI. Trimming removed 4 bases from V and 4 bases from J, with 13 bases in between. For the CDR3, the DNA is TGTGCCAGCTCACGGAACGGGGTCCGCACCGGGGAGCTGTTTTTT. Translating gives CASSRNGVRTGELFF.

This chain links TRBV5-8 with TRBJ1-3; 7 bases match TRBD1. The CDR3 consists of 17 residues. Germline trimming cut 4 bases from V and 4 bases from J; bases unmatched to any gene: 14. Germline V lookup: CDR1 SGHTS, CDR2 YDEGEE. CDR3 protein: CASSLKAGTVLGNTIYF. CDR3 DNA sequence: TGTGCCAGCAGCCTAAAAGCCGGGACAGTCTTAGGAAACACCATATATTTT.

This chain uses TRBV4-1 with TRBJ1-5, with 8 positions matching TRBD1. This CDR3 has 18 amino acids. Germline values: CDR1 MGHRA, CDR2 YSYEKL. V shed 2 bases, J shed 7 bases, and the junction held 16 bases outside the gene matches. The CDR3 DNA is TGCGCCAGCAGCCAAATTTTAGGGGCGGGACAGGCAAACCAGCCCCAGCATTTT. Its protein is CASSQILGAGQANQPQHF.

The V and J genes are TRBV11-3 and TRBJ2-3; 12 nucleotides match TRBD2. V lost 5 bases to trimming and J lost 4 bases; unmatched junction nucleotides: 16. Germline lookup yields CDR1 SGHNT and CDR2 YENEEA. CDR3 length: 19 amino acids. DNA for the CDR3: TGTGCCAGCAGCGTCGGCTGGACTAGCGGGAATCACCGGGCAGATACGCAGTATTTT. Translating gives CASSVGWTSGNHRADTQYF. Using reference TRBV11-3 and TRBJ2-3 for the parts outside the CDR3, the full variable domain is EAGVVQSPRYKIIEKKQPVAFWCNPISGHNTLYWYLQNLGQGPELLIRYENEEAVDDSQLPKDRFSAERLKGVDSTLKIQPAELGDSAVYLCASSVGWTSGNHRADTQYFGPGTRLTVL.

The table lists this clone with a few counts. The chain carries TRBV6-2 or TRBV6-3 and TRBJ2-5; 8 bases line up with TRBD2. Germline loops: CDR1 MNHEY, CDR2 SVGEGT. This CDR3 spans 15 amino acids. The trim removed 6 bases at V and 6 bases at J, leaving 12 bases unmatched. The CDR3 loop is CASSHLGAGEKTQYF. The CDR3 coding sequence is TGTGCCAGCAGCCACCTTGGAGCGGGAGAAAAGACCCAGTACTTC.